A selection of T cell receptor beta chains follows, all from one sample in a study of T cells after yellow fever vaccination. TCRdb reprocessed the 5' RACE reads with MiXCR, giving one entry per CDR3 protein. The sample shows a few hundred thousand distinct CDR3 sequences, about 8.3% of them seen only once. Here the sequenced sample was PBMCs, taken roughly 46 days after the first yellow fever vaccination. The origin of the receptors is a man aged 18 to 35 who received the YFV17D yellow fever vaccine. Both conserved end residues are part of each CDR3. D genes are given only for firm matches.

j_gene,v_gene,d_gene,CDR3aa
TRBJ1-2,TRBV30,NA,CAWSVHPNYGYTF
TRBJ2-7,TRBV20-1,NA,CSATGGHYYEQYF
TRBJ1-3,TRBV2,NA,CASLGGGVPRNTIYF
TRBJ2-5,TRBV19,NA,CASSIFGGETQYF
TRBJ2-2,TRBV19,NA,CASTPMGQNTGELFF
TRBJ2-1,TRBV6-5,NA,CASSYSVTSSYNEQFF
TRBJ1-1,TRBV7-2,NA,CASMKRGGVGTEAFF
TRBJ2-7,TRBV11-1,TRBD2,CASSKGLASYEQYF
TRBJ2-7,TRBV5-1,NA,CASSFHFEQYF
TRBJ2-7,TRBV4-1,NA,CASSQAPVGYEQYF